Below, one T cell receptor (beta chain) is given with its context. Its antigen is as yet unknown. The data derive from a study of T cells in Graves' hyperthyroidism and ophthalmopathy. Among the patients, aged 18 to 65, hyperthyroidism was newly diagnosed and had lasted under 2 months. This CDR3 region has 15 residues. Trimming removed 5 bases from V and 2 bases from J; junction bases left unmatched: 7. Germline lookup yields CDR1 MNHGY and CDR2 SVAAGI. Amplification of TCR beta CDR3 regions was performed using RNA transcripts as template. HTBI primers were used for first-round RT-PCR of the TCR CDR3. TCRdb analysed the multiplex PCR reads with MiXCR anew, one entry per CDR3 protein. There are a few hundred thousand distinct CDR3 sequences in the sample; more than 20% occur only once, and approximately 26% lies in the top ten. Study observations and caveats: The model's output predicted ophthalmopathy at a median of about 5.9 months prior to onset.

This rearrangement joins TRBV6-9 to TRBJ2-5; the match to TRBD1 covers 8 bases. This receptor was obtained from a man in his late teens or twenties with Graves' hyperthyroidism. Sequencing used blood. CDR3 amino acids: CASSLQGVKQETQYF. The CDR3 DNA sequence: TGTGCCAGCAGTCTACAGGGGGTGAAACAAGAGACCCAGTACTTC.